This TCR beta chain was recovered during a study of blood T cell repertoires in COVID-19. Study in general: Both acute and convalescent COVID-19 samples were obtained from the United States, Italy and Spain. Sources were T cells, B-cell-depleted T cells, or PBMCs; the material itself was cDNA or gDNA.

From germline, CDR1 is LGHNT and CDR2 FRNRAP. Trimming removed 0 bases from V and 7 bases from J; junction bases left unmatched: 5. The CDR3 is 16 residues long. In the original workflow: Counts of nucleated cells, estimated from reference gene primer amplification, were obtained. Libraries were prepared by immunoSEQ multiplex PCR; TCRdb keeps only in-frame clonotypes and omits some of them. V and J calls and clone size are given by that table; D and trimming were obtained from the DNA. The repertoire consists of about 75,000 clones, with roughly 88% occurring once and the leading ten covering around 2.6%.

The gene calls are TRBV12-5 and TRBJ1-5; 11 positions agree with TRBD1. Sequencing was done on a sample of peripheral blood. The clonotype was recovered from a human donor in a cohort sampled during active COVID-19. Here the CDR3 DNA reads TGTGCTAGTGGTTTGGTAGAGGGACAGGGGGACCAGCCCCAGCATTTT. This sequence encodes CASGLVEGQGDQPQHF. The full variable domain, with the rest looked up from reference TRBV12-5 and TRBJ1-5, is DARVTQTPRHKVTEMGQEVTMRCQPILGHNTVFWYRQTMMQGLELLAYFRNRAPLDDSGMPKDRFSAEMPDATLATLKIQPSEPRDSAVYFCASGLVEGQGDQPQHFGDGTRLSIL.